A selection of T cell receptor beta chains follows, all from one sample in a study of breast tumors, draining lymph nodes, adjacent tissues. TCRdb processed the multiplex PCR reads anew with MiXCR; each CDR3 protein has one entry. Here the sample spans about 130,000 distinct CDR3 sequences, around 20% being singletons. Material for sequencing was axillary lymph node tissue. These receptors were obtained from a female donor with breast cancer. Some clones in this sample may be carry-over from other donors' samples. Each CDR3 is given with its conserved first and last residue. D genes are given only for firm matches. Not every row has a clone size; where given, it reads once, few, many or a size class.

abundance: many; d_gene: .; v_gene: TRBV6-4; j_gene: TRBJ1-5; CDR3nt: TGTGCCAGCAGTGTAAAGGGGTCCCCGAATCAGCCCCAGCATTTT; CDR3aa: CASSVKGSPNQPQHF
abundance: many; d_gene: .; v_gene: TRBV6-6; j_gene: TRBJ1-2; CDR3nt: TGTGCCAGCAGTTACTCGAAAACAGCGCCCACGACTAACTATGGCTACACCTTC; CDR3aa: CASSYSKTAPTTNYGYTF
abundance: .; d_gene: .; v_gene: TRBV28; j_gene: TRBJ1-2; CDR3nt: TGTGCCAGCAGTTTAGATAGGGGTGGGGTCCTCTATGGCTACACCTTC; CDR3aa: CASSLDRGGVLYGYTF
abundance: many; d_gene: TRBD2; v_gene: TRBV24-1; j_gene: TRBJ2-1; CDR3nt: TGTGCCACCAGTGATGCTGGACTAGCGGGGAATAATGAGCAGTTCTTC; CDR3aa: CATSDAGLAGNNEQFF
abundance: .; d_gene: .; v_gene: TRBV2; j_gene: TRBJ2-4; CDR3nt: TGTGCCAGCAGTGACCCAGGCCCTAGGGCCAAAAACATTCAGTACTTC; CDR3aa: CASSDPGPRAKNIQYF
abundance: many; d_gene: TRBD2; v_gene: TRBV6-5; j_gene: TRBJ2-3; CDR3nt: TGTGCCAGCAGTTACCGGCGGGGGGGCAGCACAGATACGCAGTATTTT; CDR3aa: CASSYRRGGSTDTQYF
abundance: .; d_gene: TRBD1; v_gene: TRBV4-2; j_gene: TRBJ1-1; CDR3nt: TGTGCCAGCAGCCAAGGCCCCAGGGGGCGAGGGAACACTGAAGCTTTCTTT; CDR3aa: CASSQGPRGRGNTEAFF
abundance: many; d_gene: TRBD1; v_gene: TRBV18; j_gene: TRBJ2-7; CDR3nt: TGTGCCAGCTCACCACAAACAGGGGGCGGATACGAGCAGTACTTC; CDR3aa: CASSPQTGGGYEQYF
abundance: many; d_gene: TRBD2; v_gene: TRBV6-5; j_gene: TRBJ2-1; CDR3nt: TGTGCCAGCAGTTACACAGGACTAGCGGGGGTTGAGCAGTTCTTC; CDR3aa: CASSYTGLAGVEQFF
abundance: .; d_gene: TRBD2; v_gene: TRBV5-4; j_gene: TRBJ2-6; CDR3nt: TGTGCCAGCAGCTCCGGGACTAGCGGATTCTCTGGGGCCAACGTCCTGACTTTC; CDR3aa: CASSSGTSGFSGANVLTF
abundance: many; d_gene: .; v_gene: TRBV5-5; j_gene: TRBJ1-5; CDR3nt: TGTGCCAGCAGCTTGGTGACAGGCAGTGGGGGGGCCCAGCATTTT; CDR3aa: CASSLVTGSGGAQHF
abundance: .; d_gene: .; v_gene: TRBV19; j_gene: TRBJ1-2; CDR3nt: TGTGCCAGTAGTATAACTTCTGGGAGCGCGGTTCGTGGCTACACCTTC; CDR3aa: CASSITSGSAVRGYTF
abundance: many; d_gene: .; v_gene: TRBV20-1; j_gene: TRBJ2-7; CDR3nt: TGCAGTGCTAGAGGGTTCTCAGCCTACGAGCAGTACTTC; CDR3aa: CSARGFSAYEQYF
abundance: many; d_gene: .; v_gene: TRBV2; j_gene: TRBJ2-1; CDR3nt: TGTGCCAGCAGTGGGGGGGTAGGGGGGGGATCCGATGAGCAGTTCTTC; CDR3aa: CASSGGVGGGSDEQFF
abundance: many; d_gene: TRBD2; v_gene: TRBV20-1; j_gene: TRBJ2-3; CDR3nt: TGCAGTGCTAGGCTACTAGCGGGGGGAAGCACAGATACGCAGTATTTT; CDR3aa: CSARLLAGGSTDTQYF
abundance: few; d_gene: TRBD2; v_gene: TRBV5-1; j_gene: TRBJ2-5; CDR3nt: TGCGCCAGCAGCCGGGGGACTAGCGGCCAAGGGACCCAGTACTTC; CDR3aa: CASSRGTSGQGTQYF
abundance: many; d_gene: .; v_gene: TRBV19; j_gene: TRBJ2-3; CDR3nt: TGTGCCAGTAGTCCGGACAGAACAGATACGCAGTATTTT; CDR3aa: CASSPDRTDTQYF
abundance: few; d_gene: .; v_gene: TRBV9; j_gene: TRBJ1-5; CDR3nt: TGTGCCAGCAGCGCCAGTGGCAATCAGCCCCAGCATTTT; CDR3aa: CASSASGNQPQHF
abundance: .; d_gene: .; v_gene: TRBV28; j_gene: TRBJ2-2; CDR3nt: TGTGCCAGCAGTTTATGGGAACAGGGAAACGGGGAGCTGTTTTTT; CDR3aa: CASSLWEQGNGELFF
abundance: many; d_gene: .; v_gene: TRBV6-6; j_gene: TRBJ2-5; CDR3nt: TGTGCCAGCAGAATGCAGGGGCCCCAGTACTTC; CDR3aa: CASRMQGPQYF
abundance: many; d_gene: TRBD1; v_gene: TRBV5-1; j_gene: TRBJ1-2; CDR3nt: TGCGCCAGCAGCCAGGGACAGGTGCAGGACTATGGCTACACCTTC; CDR3aa: CASSQGQVQDYGYTF
abundance: many; d_gene: TRBD2; v_gene: TRBV5-4; j_gene: TRBJ2-3; CDR3nt: TGTGCCAGCAGCTTGGGATTGACTAGCGGGGGGGCATCGGATACGCAGTATTTT; CDR3aa: CASSLGLTSGGASDTQYF
abundance: .; d_gene: .; v_gene: TRBV11-2; j_gene: TRBJ2-2; CDR3nt: TGTGCCAGCAGCTTACCGACAGGTTACACCGGGGAGCTGTTTTTT; CDR3aa: CASSLPTGYTGELFF
abundance: many; d_gene: TRBD1; v_gene: TRBV20-1; j_gene: TRBJ1-4; CDR3nt: TGCAGTGCTCGGACAGGGCCGCCTTATAATGAAAAACTGTTTTTT; CDR3aa: CSARTGPPYNEKLFF
abundance: many; d_gene: .; v_gene: TRBV7-3; j_gene: TRBJ1-4; CDR3nt: TGTGCCAGCATCCTATCAAAGGCGGGGACAAAACTGTTTTTT; CDR3aa: CASILSKAGTKLFF
abundance: many; d_gene: .; v_gene: TRBV7-3; j_gene: TRBJ1-6; CDR3nt: TGTGCCAGCAGCCAAAGGGGGGATGGCAATTCACCCCTCCACTTT; CDR3aa: CASSQRGDGNSPLHF
abundance: many; d_gene: TRBD1; v_gene: TRBV7-3; j_gene: TRBJ2-1; CDR3nt: TGTGCCAGCAGCTTATTAGGTCAGGGGGCATCTGAGCAGTTCTTC; CDR3aa: CASSLLGQGASEQFF
abundance: .; d_gene: TRBD2; v_gene: TRBV12-3/TRBV12-4; j_gene: TRBJ2-5; CDR3nt: TGTGCCAGCAGTTTAGCCCCGGGACTAGCGGGTAGGGGGACCCAGTACTTC; CDR3aa: CASSLAPGLAGRGTQYF
abundance: many; d_gene: TRBD1; v_gene: TRBV5-1; j_gene: TRBJ2-3; CDR3nt: TGCGCCAGCAGCAGGGGGCTCTTAGAAGATACGCAGTATTTT; CDR3aa: CASSRGLLEDTQYF
abundance: .; d_gene: TRBD1; v_gene: TRBV7-9; j_gene: TRBJ1-1; CDR3nt: TGTGCCAGCAGACCAGGGGGGACGGCAGCGTATATGAACACTGAAGCTTTCTTT; CDR3aa: CASRPGGTAAYMNTEAFF
abundance: many; d_gene: TRBD2; v_gene: TRBV20-1; j_gene: TRBJ2-1; CDR3nt: TGCAGTGCTAGAGGACTAGCGGGGGAGGAGCAGTTCTTC; CDR3aa: CSARGLAGEEQFF
abundance: few; d_gene: .; v_gene: TRBV20-1; j_gene: TRBJ2-6; CDR3nt: TGCAGTGCCCCAAACCGGATGGGGGCCAACGTCCTGACTTTC; CDR3aa: CSAPNRMGANVLTF
abundance: many; d_gene: .; v_gene: TRBV29-1; j_gene: TRBJ2-2; CDR3nt: TGCAGCGTTGAAATCGGGGGCGGGGAGCTGTTTTTT; CDR3aa: CSVEIGGGELFF
abundance: many; d_gene: TRBD1; v_gene: TRBV9; j_gene: TRBJ2-1; CDR3nt: TGTGCCAGCAGCGTACGTGGACAGGGGGCGTATGAGCAGTTCTTC; CDR3aa: CASSVRGQGAYEQFF
abundance: many; d_gene: .; v_gene: TRBV6-1; j_gene: TRBJ2-3; CDR3nt: TGTGCCAGCAGGCAAAAACCGACAGTTTTTAGCACAGATACGCAGTATTTT; CDR3aa: CASRQKPTVFSTDTQYF
abundance: many; d_gene: TRBD1; v_gene: TRBV12-3/TRBV12-4; j_gene: TRBJ1-5; CDR3nt: TGTGCCAGCAGCCCGGACAGGGAGAGTCAGCCCCAGCATTTT; CDR3aa: CASSPDRESQPQHF
abundance: many; d_gene: TRBD2; v_gene: TRBV20-1; j_gene: TRBJ2-1; CDR3nt: TGCAGTGCTTCCGGGACTAGCGGGGTAAATGAGCAGTTCTTC; CDR3aa: CSASGTSGVNEQFF
abundance: many; d_gene: .; v_gene: TRBV5-8; j_gene: TRBJ2-7; CDR3nt: TGTGCCAGCAGCGCAGGGGTTTCACCCTACGAGCAGTACTTC; CDR3aa: CASSAGVSPYEQYF